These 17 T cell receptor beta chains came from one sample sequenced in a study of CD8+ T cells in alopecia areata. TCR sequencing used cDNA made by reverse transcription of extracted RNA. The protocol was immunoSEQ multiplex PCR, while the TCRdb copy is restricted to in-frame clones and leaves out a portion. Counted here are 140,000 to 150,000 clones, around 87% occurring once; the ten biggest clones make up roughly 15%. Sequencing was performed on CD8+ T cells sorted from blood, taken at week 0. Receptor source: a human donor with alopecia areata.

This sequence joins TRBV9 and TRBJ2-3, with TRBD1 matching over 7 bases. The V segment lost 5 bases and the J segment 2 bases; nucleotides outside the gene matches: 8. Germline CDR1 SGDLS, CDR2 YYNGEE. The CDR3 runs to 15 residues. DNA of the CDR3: TGTGCCAGCAGTGCTACAGGGGCCAACACAGATACGCAGTATTTT. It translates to CASSATGANTDTQYF.

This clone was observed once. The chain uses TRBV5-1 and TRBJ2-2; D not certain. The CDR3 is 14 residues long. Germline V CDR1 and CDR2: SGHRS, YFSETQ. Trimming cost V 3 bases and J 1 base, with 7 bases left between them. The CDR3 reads CASSSHVNTGELFF. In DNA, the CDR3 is TGCGCCAGCAGCTCACACGTGAACACCGGGGAGCTGTTTTTT.

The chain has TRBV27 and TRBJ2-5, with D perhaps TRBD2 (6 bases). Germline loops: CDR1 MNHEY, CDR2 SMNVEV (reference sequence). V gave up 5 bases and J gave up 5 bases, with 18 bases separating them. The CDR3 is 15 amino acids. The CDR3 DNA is TGTGCCAGCAGTCCACTCTCGGGGGTTGGGGAGACCCAGTACTTC. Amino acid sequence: CASSPLSGVGETQYF.

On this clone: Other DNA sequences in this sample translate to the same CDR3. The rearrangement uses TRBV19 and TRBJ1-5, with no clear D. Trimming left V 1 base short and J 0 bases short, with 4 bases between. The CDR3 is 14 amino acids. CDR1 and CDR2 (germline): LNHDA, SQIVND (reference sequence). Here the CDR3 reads CASSIGYSNQPQHF. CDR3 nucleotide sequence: TGTGCCAGTAGTATAGGGTATAGCAATCAGCCCCAGCATTTT.

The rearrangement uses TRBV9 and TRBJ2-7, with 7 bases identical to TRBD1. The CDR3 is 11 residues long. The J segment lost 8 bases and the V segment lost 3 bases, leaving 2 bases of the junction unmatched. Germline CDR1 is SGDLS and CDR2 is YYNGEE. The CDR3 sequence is CASSAQGQQYF. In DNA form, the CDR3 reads TGTGCCAGCAGCGCACAGGGGCAGCAGTACTTC.

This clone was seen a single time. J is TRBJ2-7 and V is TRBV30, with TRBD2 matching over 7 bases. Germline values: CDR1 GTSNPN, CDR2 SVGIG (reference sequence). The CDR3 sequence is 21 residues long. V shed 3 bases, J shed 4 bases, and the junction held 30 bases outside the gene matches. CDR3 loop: CAWRASWTPGPPAGAPYEQYF. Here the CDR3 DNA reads TGTGCCTGGAGGGCCTCTTGGACACCTGGACCCCCGGCGGGAGCCCCATACGAGCAGTACTTC. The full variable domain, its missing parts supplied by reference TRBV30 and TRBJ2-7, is SQTIHQWPATLVQPVGSPLSLECTVEGTSNPNLYWYRQAAGRGLQLLFYSVGIGQISSEVPQNLSASRPQDRQFILSSKKLLLSDSGFYLCAWRASWTPGPPAGAPYEQYFGPGTRLTVT.

DNA of the CDR3: TGTGCCAGCAGCTTTAGGGGCAATGAGCAGTTCTTC. Its protein is CASSFRGNEQFF. The genes are TRBV7-6 and TRBJ2-1, with D maybe TRBD1 (5 bases). The length of the CDR3 is 12 residues. Germline CDR1 is SGHVS and CDR2 is FNYEAQ. The ends were cut back, 3 bases at V and 6 bases at J, with 6 bases in the middle.

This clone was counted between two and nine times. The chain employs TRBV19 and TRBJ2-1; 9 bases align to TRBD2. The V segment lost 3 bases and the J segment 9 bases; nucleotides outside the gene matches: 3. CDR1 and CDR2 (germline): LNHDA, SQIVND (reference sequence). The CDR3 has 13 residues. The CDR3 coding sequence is TGTGCCAGTAGTATCCTAGCGGGGTTTGAGCAGTTCTTC. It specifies CASSILAGFEQFF.

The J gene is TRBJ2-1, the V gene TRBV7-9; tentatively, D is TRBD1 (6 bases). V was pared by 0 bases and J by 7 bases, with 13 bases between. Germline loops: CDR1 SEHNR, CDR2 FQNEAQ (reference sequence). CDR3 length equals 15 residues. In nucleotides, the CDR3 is TGTGCCAGCAGCTTAGCACAGGGATTGGGGAATGAGCAGTTCTTC. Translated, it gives CASSLAQGLGNEQFF.

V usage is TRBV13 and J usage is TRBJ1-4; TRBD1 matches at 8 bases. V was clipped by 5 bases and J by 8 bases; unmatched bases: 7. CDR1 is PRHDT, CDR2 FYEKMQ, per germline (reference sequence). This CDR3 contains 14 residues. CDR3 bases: TGTGCCAGCAGCGCTACAGGGGGGGACGAAAAACTGTTTTTT. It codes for CASSATGGDEKLFF.

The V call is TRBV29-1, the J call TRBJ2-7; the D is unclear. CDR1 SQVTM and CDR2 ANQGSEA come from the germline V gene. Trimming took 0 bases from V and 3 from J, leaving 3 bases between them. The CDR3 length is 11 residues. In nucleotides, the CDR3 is TGCAGCGTTGAAGATCACTACGAGCAGTACTTC. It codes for CSVEDHYEQYF.

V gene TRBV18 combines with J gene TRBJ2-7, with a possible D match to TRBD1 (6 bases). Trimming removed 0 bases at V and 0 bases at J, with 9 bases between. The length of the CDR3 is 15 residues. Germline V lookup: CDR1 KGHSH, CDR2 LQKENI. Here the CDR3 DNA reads TGTGCCAGCTCACCACCAGGGGGTCTCTCCTACGAGCAGTACTTC. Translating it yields CASSPPGGLSYEQYF.

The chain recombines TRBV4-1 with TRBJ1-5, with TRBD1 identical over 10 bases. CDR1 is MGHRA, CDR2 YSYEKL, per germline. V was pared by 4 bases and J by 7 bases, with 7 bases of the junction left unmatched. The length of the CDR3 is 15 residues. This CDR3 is CASSPKGTGVQPQHF. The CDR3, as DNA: TGCGCCAGCAGCCCGAAAGGGACAGGGGTACAGCCCCAGCATTTT.

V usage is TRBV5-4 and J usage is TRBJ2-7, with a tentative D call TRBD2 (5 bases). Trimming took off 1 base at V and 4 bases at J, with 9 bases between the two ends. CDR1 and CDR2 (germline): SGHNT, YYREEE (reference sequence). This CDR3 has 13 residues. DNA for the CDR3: TGTGCCAGCAGCTTGAATCGGGGTTACGAGCAGTACTTC. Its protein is CASSLNRGYEQYF.

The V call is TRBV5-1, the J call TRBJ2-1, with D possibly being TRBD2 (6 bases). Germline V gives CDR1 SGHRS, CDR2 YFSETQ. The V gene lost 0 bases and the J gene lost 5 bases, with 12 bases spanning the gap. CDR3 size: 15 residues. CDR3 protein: CASSLDPGANNEQFF. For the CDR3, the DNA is TGCGCCAGCAGCTTGGATCCGGGAGCCAACAATGAGCAGTTCTTC. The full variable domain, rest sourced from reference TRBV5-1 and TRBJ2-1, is KAGVTQTPRYLIKTRGQQVTLSCSPISGHRSVSWYQQTPGQGLQFLFEYFSETQRNKGNFPGRFSGRQFSNSRSEMNVSTLELGDSALYLCASSLDPGANNEQFFGPGTRLTVL.

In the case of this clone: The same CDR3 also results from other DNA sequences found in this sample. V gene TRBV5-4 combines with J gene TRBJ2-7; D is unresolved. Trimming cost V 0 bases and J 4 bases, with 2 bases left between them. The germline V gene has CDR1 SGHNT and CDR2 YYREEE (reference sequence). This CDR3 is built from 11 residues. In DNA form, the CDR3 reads TGTGCCAGCAGCTTGGGGTACGAGCAGTACTTC. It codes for CASSLGYEQYF. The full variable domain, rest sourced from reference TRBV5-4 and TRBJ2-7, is ETGVTQSPTHLIKTRGQQVTLRCSSQSGHNTVSWYQQALGQGPQFIFQYYREEENGRGNFPPRFSGLQFPNYSSELNVNALELDDSALYLCASSLGYEQYFGPGTRLTVT.

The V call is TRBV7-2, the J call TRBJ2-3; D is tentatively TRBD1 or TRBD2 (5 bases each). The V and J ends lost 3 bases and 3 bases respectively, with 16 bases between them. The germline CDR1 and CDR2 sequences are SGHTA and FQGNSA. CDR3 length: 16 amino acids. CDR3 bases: TGTGCCAGCAGCTTGGTGAGGGGTACGGAAACAGATACGCAGTATTTT. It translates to CASSLVRGTETDTQYF.